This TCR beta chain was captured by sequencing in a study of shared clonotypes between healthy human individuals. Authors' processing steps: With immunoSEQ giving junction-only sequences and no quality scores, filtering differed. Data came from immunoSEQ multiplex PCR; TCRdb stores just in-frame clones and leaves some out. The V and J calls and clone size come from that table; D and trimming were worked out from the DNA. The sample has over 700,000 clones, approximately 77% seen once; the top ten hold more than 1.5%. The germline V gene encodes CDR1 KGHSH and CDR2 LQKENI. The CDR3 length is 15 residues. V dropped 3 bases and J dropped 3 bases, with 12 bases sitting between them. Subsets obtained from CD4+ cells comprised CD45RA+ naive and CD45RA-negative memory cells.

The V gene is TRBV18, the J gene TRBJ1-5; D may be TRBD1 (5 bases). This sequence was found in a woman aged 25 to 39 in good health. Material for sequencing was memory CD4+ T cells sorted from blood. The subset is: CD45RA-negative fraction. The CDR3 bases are TGTGCCAGCTCACCGGGGACGGCTAACAATCAGCCCCAGCATTTT. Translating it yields CASSPGTANNQPQHF.